These T cell receptor beta chains were read from a single sample in a study of OX40 agonist ivuxolimab in advanced cancers. The repertoire was sequenced with immunoSEQ multiplex PCR; TCRdb's copy has only in-frame clones and lacks some. The sample has 45,000 to 50,000 clones, approximately 85% seen once; the top ten hold roughly 2%. Here the sequenced sample was CD4+ or CD8+ T cells sorted from blood, taken in a trial of the OX40 agonist ivuxolimab. Receptors were obtained from an adult with an advanced solid tumor such as melanoma, head and neck, liver or kidney cancer. Both conserved end residues are part of each CDR3. A D gene is named only where the DNA matches it firmly. Clone size appears in some rows only: once, few, many, or a class for an expanded clone.

J gene,V gene,D gene,clone size,CDR3 DNA,CDR3 protein
TRBJ1-5,TRBV15,-,-,TGTGCCACCAGCAACAGGAGGGGGGCCGATGGCAATCAGCCCCAGCATTTT,CATSNRRGADGNQPQHF
TRBJ2-5,TRBV18,-,-,TGTGCCAGCTCACCAAGTGGAGAGACCCAGTACTTC,CASSPSGETQYF
TRBJ2-7,TRBV6-1,TRBD1,-,TGTGCCAGCAGTGAGGGGACAGCTTCCTACGAGCAGTACTTC,CASSEGTASYEQYF
TRBJ2-2,TRBV30,TRBD1,-,TGTGCCGCAGGGGGCTTTGACACCGGGGAGCTGTTTTTT,CAAGGFDTGELFF
TRBJ1-4,TRBV5-1,-,-,TGCGCCAGCAGCCTTGGGGCCACTGGTGCTGAAAAACTGTTTTTT,CASSLGATGAEKLFF
TRBJ2-3,TRBV2,-,-,TGTGCCAGCAGATACTCCCTTAGCACAGATACGCAGTATTTT,CASRYSLSTDTQYF
TRBJ1-1,TRBV30,TRBD1,few,TGTGCCTGGAGTCTACACCTTCCAGGGGGCACTGAAGCTTTCTTT,CAWSLHLPGGTEAFF
TRBJ1-5,TRBV18,-,-,TGTGCCAGCTCACCAGGGCGGCAACAGCCCCAGCATTTT,CASSPGRQQPQHF
TRBJ1-6,TRBV19,TRBD1,-,TGTGCCAGTCGGGACAGTGGGAATTCACCCCTCCACTTT,CASRDSGNSPLHF
TRBJ1-5,TRBV6-6,-,-,TGTGCCAGCAGTTATGGGGGGGCTAATCAGCCCCAGCATTTT,CASSYGGANQPQHF
TRBJ2-2,TRBV30,-,few,TGTGCCTGGAGTGACTCCGCGGCTGGGGAGCTGTTTTTT,CAWSDSAAGELFF
TRBJ1-5,TRBV2,-,once,TGTGCCAGCTCCAATCGGGGGGCCCGCAATCAGCCCCAGCATTTT,CASSNRGARNQPQHF
TRBJ2-1,TRBV7-6,TRBD2,-,TGTGCCAGCAGCTCGTTACTAGCGGGCCCCTACAATGAGCAGTTCTTC,CASSSLLAGPYNEQFF
TRBJ1-2,TRBV29-1,-,-,TGCAGCGTTGAAGATAACCTCGCCGGCTACACCTTC,CSVEDNLAGYTF
TRBJ1-5,TRBV4-1,-,few,TGCGCCAGCAGCCTACAGTGGGATCAGCCCCAGCATTTT,CASSLQWDQPQHF
TRBJ1-6,TRBV4-3,-,-,TGCGCCAGCAGCCAGGGGGCGTCCTATAATTCACCCCTCCACTTT,CASSQGASYNSPLHF
TRBJ1-2,TRBV4-3,TRBD1,few,TGCGCCAGCAGCCAAGAGAGGGGGCGCGGATATGGCTACACCTTC,CASSQERGRGYGYTF
TRBJ2-2,TRBV9,-,once,TGTGCCAGCACCCCCGGGACGGATCCAAACACCGGGGAGCTGTTTTTT,CASTPGTDPNTGELFF
TRBJ2-5,TRBV7-3,-,-,TGTGCCAGCAGCTACAGACTTGGGGAGACCCAGTACTTC,CASSYRLGETQYF
TRBJ1-5,TRBV29-1,-,once,TGCAGCGTTGCTAAGGGAGTAGATCAGCCCCAGCATTTT,CSVAKGVDQPQHF
TRBJ2-1,TRBV6-1,TRBD2,-,TGTGCCAGCACCGTTACTAGCGGGACTTACAATGAGCAGTTCTTC,CASTVTSGTYNEQFF
TRBJ1-1,TRBV18,-,once,TGTGCCAGCTCCAACACACGGGAGGCTGAAGCTTTCTTT,CASSNTREAEAFF
TRBJ1-5,TRBV19,-,few,TGTGCCAGTAGTGGGGATGTGTGGCCCCAGCATTTT,CASSGDVWPQHF
TRBJ1-2,TRBV5-6,TRBD1,-,TGTGCCAGCAGCATGGACAGGGGAAACTATGGCCACACCTTC,CASSMDRGNYGHTF
TRBJ2-6,TRBV30,-,-,TGTGCCTGGAGTGTAAATAGGGGGGCCAACGTCCTGACTTTC,CAWSVNRGANVLTF
TRBJ1-1,TRBV15,-,-,TGTGCCACCAGCAGAGCCGAGGGAATTCAGGCTTTCTTT,CATSRAEGIQAFF
TRBJ2-2,TRBV11-3,-,-,TGTGCCAGCAGCTTATTCGGGAACTCCGGGGAGCTGTTTTTT,CASSLFGNSGELFF
TRBJ2-7,TRBV27,-,-,TGTGCCAGCAGTTTATACCTTTCCGACTACGAGCAGTACTTC,CASSLYLSDYEQYF
TRBJ1-2,TRBV6-1,-,-,TGTGCCAGCAGTGAAAACACCGTCAACTATGGCTACACCTTC,CASSENTVNYGYTF
TRBJ1-5,TRBV19,-,few,TGTGCCAGTAGTTGGGCAGGGGATGGCAATCAGCCCCAGCATTTT,CASSWAGDGNQPQHF
TRBJ2-7,TRBV9,TRBD2,once,TGTGCCAGCAGCGTAGCTGCGGGCGGGAGCTCGTACGAGCAGTACTTC,CASSVAAGGSSYEQYF
TRBJ2-2,TRBV4-3,-,-,TGCGCCAGCAGCCTTACTCCCGGACGTACGAACACCGGGGAGCTGTTTTTT,CASSLTPGRTNTGELFF
TRBJ1-2,TRBV19,-,-,TGTGCCAGTAGTATTTTGGGGGAACAGGACCGAGCTAACTATGGCTACACCTTC,CASSILGEQDRANYGYTF
TRBJ2-7,TRBV7-6,-,-,TGTGCCAGCAGCCAGGGTGGGGGGCGAGAGCAGTACTTC,CASSQGGGREQYF
TRBJ2-1,TRBV11-1,-,-,TGTGCCAGCAGCTTAGCTGCGAGGGACAATGAGCAGTTCTTC,CASSLAARDNEQFF
TRBJ1-6,TRBV5-8,-,-,TGTGCCAGCAGCTTAGCCCAGGGGCTGCTCTTCCACTTT,CASSLAQGLLFHF
TRBJ1-4,TRBV4-2,-,-,TGTGCCAGCAGCGCGGGCCTTAATGAAAAACTGTTTTTT,CASSAGLNEKLFF
TRBJ2-3,TRBV6-6,-,-,TGTGCCAGCACCCGTTCGGGGCGCCTTGGAGATACGCAGTATTTT,CASTRSGRLGDTQYF
TRBJ1-5,TRBV28,-,-,TGTGCCAGCATTGCAGGCCATAGCAATCAGCCCCAGCATTTT,CASIAGHSNQPQHF
TRBJ2-5,TRBV30,-,-,TGTGCCTGGAGAGGTACGACTGAGACCCAGTACTTC,CAWRGTTETQYF
TRBJ2-3,TRBV7-8,-,-,TGTGCCAGCAGCAAACACCCCACAGGGGGGGCGGATACGCAGTATTTT,CASSKHPTGGADTQYF
TRBJ2-2,TRBV28,TRBD1,once,TGTGCCAGCAGTCCCCTGTGGCAGGGGGCGCGAAGCGGGGAGCTGTTTTTT,CASSPLWQGARSGELFF
TRBJ1-4,TRBV4-1,TRBD1,-,TGCGCCAGCAGATTCTCCGGGACAGGGATGAATGAAAAACTGTTTTTT,CASRFSGTGMNEKLFF
TRBJ2-4,TRBV27,-,-,TGTGCCAGCAGTCCTTGGGGACTAGCCAAAAACATTCAGTACTTC,CASSPWGLAKNIQYF
TRBJ1-4,TRBV2,-,-,TGTGCCAGCAGTGAAACCCCGGCAACTAATGAAAAACTGTTTTTT,CASSETPATNEKLFF
TRBJ1-6,TRBV7-6,-,-,TGTGCCAGCAGCTTAGAGTCCAGGGTTCGGAATTCACCCCTCCACTTT,CASSLESRVRNSPLHF
TRBJ2-1,TRBV19,TRBD2,-,TGTGCCAGTAGTATAGTGGCAGCGGGAGGTGCGTATGAGCAGTTCTTC,CASSIVAAGGAYEQFF
TRBJ2-7,TRBV5-1,-,-,TGCGCCAGCAACCTGAACTACGAGCAGTACTTC,CASNLNYEQYF